Listed below are T cell receptor beta chains from one sample, sequenced in a study of CD8+ T cells in alopecia areata. Sequencing was performed with immunoSEQ multiplex PCR; in TCRdb, only in-frame clones are kept and a portion is missing. The sample includes about 150,000 clones, 45% to 60% of them seen just once. Source: CD8+ T cells sorted from blood, taken at week 0. These receptors all come from a human donor with alopecia areata. Both conserved end residues are part of each CDR3. The D gene is left open where the match is weak. Not every row has a clone size; where given, it reads once, few, many or a size class.

v_gene: TRBV19; len: 13; d_gene: -; abundance: -; j_gene: TRBJ1-1; CDR3aa: CASTLGEGTEAFF; CDR3nt: TGTGCCAGTACCCTAGGGGAGGGTACTGAAGCTTTCTTT
v_gene: TRBV30; len: 14; d_gene: -; abundance: -; j_gene: TRBJ2-7; CDR3aa: CAWSGDARSYEQYF; CDR3nt: TGTGCCTGGAGTGGGGATGCACGCTCCTACGAGCAGTACTTC
v_gene: TRBV9; len: 16; d_gene: -; abundance: few; j_gene: TRBJ2-2; CDR3aa: CASSAWSAANTGELFF; CDR3nt: TGTGCCAGCAGCGCATGGAGCGCGGCGAACACCGGGGAGCTGTTTTTT
v_gene: TRBV27; len: 13; d_gene: -; abundance: -; j_gene: TRBJ1-1; CDR3aa: CASSWGDHTEAFF; CDR3nt: TGTGCCAGCAGTTGGGGGGACCACACTGAAGCTTTCTTT
v_gene: TRBV29-1; len: 16; d_gene: TRBD2; abundance: -; j_gene: TRBJ2-1; CDR3aa: CSVEIIRRGRYNEQFF; CDR3nt: TGCAGCGTTGAAATAATAAGGCGGGGGAGGTACAATGAGCAGTTCTTC
v_gene: TRBV27; len: 14; d_gene: -; abundance: -; j_gene: TRBJ1-5; CDR3aa: CASSLSPGSQPQHF; CDR3nt: TGTGCCAGCAGTTTATCCCCAGGGAGTCAGCCCCAGCATTTT
v_gene: TRBV29-1; len: 14; d_gene: TRBD2; abundance: few; j_gene: TRBJ2-5; CDR3aa: CSVEEAGEQETQYF; CDR3nt: TGCAGCGTTGAGGAAGCGGGGGAGCAAGAGACCCAGTACTTC
v_gene: TRBV6-5; len: 15; d_gene: -; abundance: few; j_gene: TRBJ1-1; CDR3aa: CASSYSRDANTEAFF; CDR3nt: TGTGCCAGCAGTTACTCTAGGGATGCGAACACTGAAGCTTTCTTT
v_gene: TRBV29-1; len: 13; d_gene: -; abundance: -; j_gene: TRBJ2-7; CDR3aa: CSVEDSGSYEQYF; CDR3nt: TGCAGCGTTGAAGATTCGGGTTCCTACGAGCAGTACTTC
v_gene: TRBV29-1; len: 11; d_gene: -; abundance: -; j_gene: TRBJ2-7; CDR3aa: CSVAGALEQYF; CDR3nt: TGCAGCGTTGCCGGGGCACTCGAGCAGTACTTC
v_gene: TRBV30; len: 11; d_gene: -; abundance: -; j_gene: TRBJ1-3; CDR3aa: CAGPGGNTIYF; CDR3nt: TGTGCCGGTCCGGGAGGAAACACCATATATTTT
v_gene: TRBV7-6; len: 13; d_gene: TRBD1; abundance: few; j_gene: TRBJ2-7; CDR3aa: CASSDRGGYEQYF; CDR3nt: TGTGCCAGCAGCGACAGGGGTGGCTACGAGCAGTACTTC
v_gene: TRBV30; len: 12; d_gene: -; abundance: few; j_gene: TRBJ2-2; CDR3aa: CAWGGDTGELFF; CDR3nt: TGTGCCTGGGGAGGGGACACCGGGGAGCTGTTTTTT
v_gene: TRBV25-1; len: 16; d_gene: -; abundance: few; j_gene: TRBJ2-7; CDR3aa: CASSAPRDGSSYEQYF; CDR3nt: TGTGCCAGCAGTGCCCCCCGGGACGGAAGCTCCTACGAGCAGTACTTC
v_gene: TRBV6-4; len: 15; d_gene: -; abundance: few; j_gene: TRBJ2-3; CDR3aa: CASSENLGSTDTQYF; CDR3nt: TGTGCCAGCAGTGAGAATCTCGGTAGCACAGATACGCAGTATTTT
v_gene: TRBV5-1; len: 14; d_gene: TRBD1; abundance: -; j_gene: TRBJ1-5; CDR3aa: CASSPGGDNQPQHF; CDR3nt: TGCGCCAGCAGCCCAGGGGGAGACAATCAGCCCCAGCATTTT
v_gene: TRBV15; len: 15; d_gene: -; abundance: few; j_gene: TRBJ2-3; CDR3aa: CATSRVGGSTDTQYF; CDR3nt: TGTGCCACCAGCAGAGTCGGGGGAAGCACAGATACGCAGTATTTT
v_gene: TRBV4-3; len: 15; d_gene: -; abundance: -; j_gene: TRBJ1-1; CDR3aa: CASSQSLGQNTEAFF; CDR3nt: TGCGCCAGCAGCCAATCCCTCGGACAAAACACTGAAGCTTTCTTT
v_gene: TRBV27; len: 12; d_gene: -; abundance: -; j_gene: TRBJ2-7; CDR3aa: CASSFPGREQYF; CDR3nt: TGTGCCAGCAGTTTCCCCGGTCGAGAGCAGTACTTC
v_gene: TRBV5-1; len: 16; d_gene: TRBD2; abundance: -; j_gene: TRBJ2-1; CDR3aa: CASRSERGSSYNEQFF; CDR3nt: TGCGCCAGCAGAAGCGAGCGGGGCTCTTCCTACAATGAGCAGTTCTTC
v_gene: TRBV27; len: 14; d_gene: TRBD1; abundance: once; j_gene: TRBJ1-2; CDR3aa: CASRETGLFYGYTF; CDR3nt: TGTGCCAGCAGGGAGACAGGGCTTTTCTATGGCTACACCTTC
v_gene: TRBV9; len: 14; d_gene: TRBD1; abundance: -; j_gene: TRBJ1-2; CDR3aa: CASSVDGTGDGYTF; CDR3nt: TGTGCCAGCAGCGTAGATGGGACAGGAGATGGCTACACCTTC
v_gene: TRBV27; len: 13; d_gene: -; abundance: -; j_gene: TRBJ2-7; CDR3aa: CASSFGGIYEQYF; CDR3nt: TGTGCCAGCAGTTTTGGTGGAATCTACGAGCAGTACTTC
v_gene: TRBV27; len: 13; d_gene: -; abundance: -; j_gene: TRBJ1-1; CDR3aa: CASRVREGTEAFF; CDR3nt: TGTGCCAGCAGGGTGAGGGAGGGCACTGAAGCTTTCTTT